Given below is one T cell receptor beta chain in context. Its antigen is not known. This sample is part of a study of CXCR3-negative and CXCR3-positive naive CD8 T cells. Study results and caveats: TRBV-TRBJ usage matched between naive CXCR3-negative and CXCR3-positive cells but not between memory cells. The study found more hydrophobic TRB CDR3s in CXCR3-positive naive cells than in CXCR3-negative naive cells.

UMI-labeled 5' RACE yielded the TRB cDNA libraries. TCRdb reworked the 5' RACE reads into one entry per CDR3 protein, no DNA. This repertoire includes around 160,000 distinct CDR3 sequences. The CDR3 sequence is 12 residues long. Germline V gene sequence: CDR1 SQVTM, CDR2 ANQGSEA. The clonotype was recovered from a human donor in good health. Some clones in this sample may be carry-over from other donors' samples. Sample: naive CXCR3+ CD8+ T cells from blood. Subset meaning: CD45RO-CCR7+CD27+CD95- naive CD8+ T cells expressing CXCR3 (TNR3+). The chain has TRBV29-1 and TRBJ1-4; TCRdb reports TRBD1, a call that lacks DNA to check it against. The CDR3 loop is CSVEVRGEKLFF. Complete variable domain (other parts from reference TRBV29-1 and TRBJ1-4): SAVISQKPSRDICQRGTSLTIQCQVDSQVTMMFWYRQQPGQSLTLIATANQGSEATYESGFVIDKFPISRPNLTFSTLTVSNMSPEDSSIYLCSVEVRGEKLFFGSGTQLSVL.